This entry is about one T cell receptor beta chain. The sample originates from a study of blood T cell repertoires in COVID-19. Study context: Sources were T cells, B-cell-depleted T cells, or PBMCs; the material itself was cDNA or gDNA.

Per the original data handling: The assay estimated nucleated cells by amplifying reference gene primers. TCRdb's table, derived via immunoSEQ multiplex PCR, lists solely in-frame clones and lacks some. V and J calls and clone size are as listed in that table; D and trimming were resolved from the DNA. The data show about 280,000 clones, 65% to 90% seen once. Trimming removed 5 bases from V and 6 bases from J, with 9 bases in between. The CDR3 has 12 amino acids. Germline CDR1 MNHEY, CDR2 SVGAGI. The TCR originated in a man aged 50 to 60 with active or convalescent COVID-19. The sequenced material came from peripheral blood. The genes are TRBV6-5 and TRBJ2-3, with a weak D call TRBD2 (5 bases). The CDR3 reads CASSNSGDTQYF. CDR3 DNA: TGTGCCAGCAGTAATTCGGGGGATACGCAGTATTTT.